The present entry profiles one T cell receptor (beta chain) with its context. What it binds is unknown. Between the trimmed V and J ends, which lost 3 bases and 1 base, there was a span of 6 bases. Germline lookup yields CDR1 LGHNA and CDR2 YNFKEQ. CDR3 length equals 13 residues. This record belongs to a study of STAT3 mutations in large granular lymphocyte leukemia. Regarding the study as a whole: At least one immunodominant TCR beta clonotype appeared in every T-cell large granular lymphocyte leukemia patient. Persisting codominant clonotypes may have hidden a small pathogenic clone.

Some 41,000 productive templates were obtained per sample on average. The repertoire was sequenced with immunoSEQ multiplex PCR; TCRdb's copy has only in-frame clones and lacks some. The sample lists some 30,000 clones; around 87% were seen once. This receptor was taken from a man in his fifties or sixties with T-cell large granular lymphocyte leukemia. Some clones in this sample may be carry-over from other donors' samples. The chain recombines TRBV4-2 with TRBJ1-1; no reliable D call. The sequencing input was peripheral blood mononuclear cells. CDR3 in DNA: TGTGCCAGCAGCCACCAAGGGAACACTGAAGCTTTCTTT. This gives the protein CASSHQGNTEAFF.